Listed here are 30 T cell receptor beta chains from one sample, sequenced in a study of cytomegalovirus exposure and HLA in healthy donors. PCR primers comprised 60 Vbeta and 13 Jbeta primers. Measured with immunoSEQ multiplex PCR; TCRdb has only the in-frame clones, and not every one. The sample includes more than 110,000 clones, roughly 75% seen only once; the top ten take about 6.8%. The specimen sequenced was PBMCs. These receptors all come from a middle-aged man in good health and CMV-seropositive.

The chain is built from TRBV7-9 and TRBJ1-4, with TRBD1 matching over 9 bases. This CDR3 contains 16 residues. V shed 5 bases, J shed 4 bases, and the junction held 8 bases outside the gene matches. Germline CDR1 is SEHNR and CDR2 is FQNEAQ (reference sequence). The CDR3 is CASSTGTGQLNEKLFF. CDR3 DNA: TGTGCCAGCAGCACCGGGACAGGGCAGCTTAATGAAAAACTGTTTTTT.

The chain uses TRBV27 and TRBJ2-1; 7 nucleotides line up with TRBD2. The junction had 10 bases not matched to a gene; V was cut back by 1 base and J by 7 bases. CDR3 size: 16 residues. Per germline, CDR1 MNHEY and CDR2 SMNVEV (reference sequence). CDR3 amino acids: CASSLWGGRGGNEQFF. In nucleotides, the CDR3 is TGTGCCAGCAGTTTATGGGGCGGGAGAGGAGGGAATGAGCAGTTCTTC.

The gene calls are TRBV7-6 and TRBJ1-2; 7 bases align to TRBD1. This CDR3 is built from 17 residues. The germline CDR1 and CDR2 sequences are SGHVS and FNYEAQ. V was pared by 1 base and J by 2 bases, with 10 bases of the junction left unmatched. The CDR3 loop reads CASSLEVPRTGNYGYTF. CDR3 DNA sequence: TGTGCCAGCAGCTTAGAAGTCCCCCGGACAGGAAACTATGGCTACACCTTC.

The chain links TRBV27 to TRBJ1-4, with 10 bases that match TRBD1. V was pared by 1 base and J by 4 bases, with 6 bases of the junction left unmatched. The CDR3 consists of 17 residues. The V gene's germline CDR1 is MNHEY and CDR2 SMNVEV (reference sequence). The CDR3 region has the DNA TGTGCCAGCAGTTTATGGGACAGGGGAGCTTTTAATGAAAAACTGTTTTTT. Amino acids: CASSLWDRGAFNEKLFF. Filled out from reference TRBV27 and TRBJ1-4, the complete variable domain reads EAQVTQNPRYLITVTGKKLTVTCSQNMNHEYMSWYRQDPGLGLRQIYYSMNVEVTDKGDVPEGYKVSRKEKRNFPLILESPSPNQTSLYFCASSLWDRGAFNEKLFFGSGTQLSVL.

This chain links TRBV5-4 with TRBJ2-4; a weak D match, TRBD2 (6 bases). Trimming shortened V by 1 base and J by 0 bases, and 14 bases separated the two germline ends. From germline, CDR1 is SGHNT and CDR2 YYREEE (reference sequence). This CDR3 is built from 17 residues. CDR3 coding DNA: TGTGCCAGCAGCTTGTATTCGGGGGTTAGAGCCAAAAACATTCAGTACTTC. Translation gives CASSLYSGVRAKNIQYF. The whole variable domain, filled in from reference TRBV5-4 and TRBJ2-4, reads ETGVTQSPTHLIKTRGQQVTLRCSSQSGHNTVSWYQQALGQGPQFIFQYYREEENGRGNFPPRFSGLQFPNYSSELNVNALELDDSALYLCASSLYSGVRAKNIQYFGAGTRLSVL.

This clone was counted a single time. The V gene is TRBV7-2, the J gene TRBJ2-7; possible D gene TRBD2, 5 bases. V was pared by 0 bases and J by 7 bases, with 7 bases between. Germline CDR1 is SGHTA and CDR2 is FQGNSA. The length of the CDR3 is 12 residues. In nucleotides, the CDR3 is TGTGCCAGCAGCTTAGCCGGGGTTGAGCAGTACTTC. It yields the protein CASSLAGVEQYF.

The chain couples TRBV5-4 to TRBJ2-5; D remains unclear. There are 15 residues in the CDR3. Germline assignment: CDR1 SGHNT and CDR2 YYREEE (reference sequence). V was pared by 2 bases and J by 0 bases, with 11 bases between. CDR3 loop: CASSLKTPYQETQYF. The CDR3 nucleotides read TGTGCCAGCAGCTTAAAGACACCGTACCAAGAGACCCAGTACTTC.

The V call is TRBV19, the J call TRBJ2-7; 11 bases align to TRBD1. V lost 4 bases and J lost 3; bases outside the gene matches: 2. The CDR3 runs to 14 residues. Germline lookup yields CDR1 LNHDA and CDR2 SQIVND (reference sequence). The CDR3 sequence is CASSTGTGGYEQYF. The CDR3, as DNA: TGTGCCAGTAGTACCGGGACAGGGGGCTACGAGCAGTACTTC.

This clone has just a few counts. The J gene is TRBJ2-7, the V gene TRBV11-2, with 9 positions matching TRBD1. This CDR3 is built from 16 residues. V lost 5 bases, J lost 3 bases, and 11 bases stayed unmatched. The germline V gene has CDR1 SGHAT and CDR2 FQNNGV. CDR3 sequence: CASSLETGGTYYEQYF. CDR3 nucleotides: TGTGCCAGCAGCCTCGAGACAGGGGGAACGTACTACGAGCAGTACTTC.

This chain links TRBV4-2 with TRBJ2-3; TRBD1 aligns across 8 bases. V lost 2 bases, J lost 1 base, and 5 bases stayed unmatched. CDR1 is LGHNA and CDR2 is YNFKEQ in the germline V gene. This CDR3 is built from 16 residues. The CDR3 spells CASSQSQGARTDTQYF. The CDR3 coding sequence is TGTGCCAGCAGCCAATCCCAGGGGGCTCGCACAGATACGCAGTATTTT.

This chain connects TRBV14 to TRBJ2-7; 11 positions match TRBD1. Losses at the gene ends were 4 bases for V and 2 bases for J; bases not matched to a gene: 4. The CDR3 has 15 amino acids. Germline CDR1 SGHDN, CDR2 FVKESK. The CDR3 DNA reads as TGTGCCAGCAGCCGGTCGGGACAGGGGGCCTACGAGCAGTACTTC. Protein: CASSRSGQGAYEQYF. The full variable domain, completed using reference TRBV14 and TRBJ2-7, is EAGVTQFPSHSVIEKGQTVTLRCDPISGHDNLYWYRRVMGKEIKFLLHFVKESKQDESGMPNNRFLAERTGGTYSTLKVQPAELEDSGVYFCASSRSGQGAYEQYFGPGTRLTVT.

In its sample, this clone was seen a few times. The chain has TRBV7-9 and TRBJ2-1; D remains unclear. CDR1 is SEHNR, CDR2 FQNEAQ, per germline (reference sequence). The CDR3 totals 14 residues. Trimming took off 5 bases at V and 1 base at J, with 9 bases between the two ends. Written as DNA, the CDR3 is TGTGCCAGCAGCCCTCTCGGGTCCTACAATGAGCAGTTCTTC. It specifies CASSPLGSYNEQFF.

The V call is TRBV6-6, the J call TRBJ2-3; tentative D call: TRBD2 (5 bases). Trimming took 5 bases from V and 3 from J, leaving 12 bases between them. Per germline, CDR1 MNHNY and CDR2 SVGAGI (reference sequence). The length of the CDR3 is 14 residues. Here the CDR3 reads CASSRGSRTDTQYF. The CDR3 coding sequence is TGTGCCAGCAGTCGGGGATCCCGAACAGATACGCAGTATTTT.

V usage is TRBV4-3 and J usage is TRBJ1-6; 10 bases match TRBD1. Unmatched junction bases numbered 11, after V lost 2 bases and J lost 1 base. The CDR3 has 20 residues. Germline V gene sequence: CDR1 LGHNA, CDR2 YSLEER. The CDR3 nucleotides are TGCGCCAGCAGCCAATCATCAGGACAGGGGGGGAAGTCCTATAATTCACCCCTCCACTTT. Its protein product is CASSQSSGQGGKSYNSPLHF.

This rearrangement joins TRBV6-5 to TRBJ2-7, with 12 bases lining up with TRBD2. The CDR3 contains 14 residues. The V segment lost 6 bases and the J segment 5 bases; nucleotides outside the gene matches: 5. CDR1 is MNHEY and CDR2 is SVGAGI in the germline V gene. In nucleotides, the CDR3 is TGTGCCAGCAGAAGACTAGCGGGGGCCCACGAGCAGTACTTC. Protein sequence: CASRRLAGAHEQYF.

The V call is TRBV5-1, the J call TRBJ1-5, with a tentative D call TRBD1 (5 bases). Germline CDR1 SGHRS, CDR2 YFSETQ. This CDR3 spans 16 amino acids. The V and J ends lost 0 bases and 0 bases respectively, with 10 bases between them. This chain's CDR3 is CASSLGVQGSNQPQHF. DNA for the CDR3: TGCGCCAGCAGCTTGGGGGTTCAGGGTAGCAATCAGCCCCAGCATTTT.

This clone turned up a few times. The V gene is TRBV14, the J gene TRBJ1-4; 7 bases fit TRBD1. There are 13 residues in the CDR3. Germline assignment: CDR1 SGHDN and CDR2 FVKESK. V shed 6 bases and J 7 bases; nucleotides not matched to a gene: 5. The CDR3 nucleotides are TGTGCCAGCAGACTGACAGGGAGTGAAAAACTGTTTTTT. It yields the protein CASRLTGSEKLFF.

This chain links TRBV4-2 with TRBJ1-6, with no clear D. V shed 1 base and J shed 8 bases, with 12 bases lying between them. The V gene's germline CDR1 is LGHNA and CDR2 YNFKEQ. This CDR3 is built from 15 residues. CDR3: CASSQVQARDSPLHF. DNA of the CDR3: TGTGCCAGCAGCCAAGTGCAGGCTCGAGATTCACCCCTCCACTTT.

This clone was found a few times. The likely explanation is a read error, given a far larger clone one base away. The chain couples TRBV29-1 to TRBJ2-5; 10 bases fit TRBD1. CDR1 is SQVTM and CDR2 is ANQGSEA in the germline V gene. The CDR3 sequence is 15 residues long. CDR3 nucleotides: TGCAGCGATGAAGGAGACAGGGGGCGGAGTGAGACCCAGTACTTC. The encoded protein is CSDEGDRGRSETQYF.

The CDR3 DNA reads TGTGCCAGCAGGACAGTGAACACTGAAGCTTTCTTT. The encoded protein is CASRTVNTEAFF. The chain uses TRBV6-1 and TRBJ1-1; tentative D call: TRBD1 (5 bases). Trimming took off 6 bases at V and 0 bases at J, with 5 bases between the two ends. The CDR3 has 12 residues. Germline CDR1 is MNHNS and CDR2 is SASEGT.

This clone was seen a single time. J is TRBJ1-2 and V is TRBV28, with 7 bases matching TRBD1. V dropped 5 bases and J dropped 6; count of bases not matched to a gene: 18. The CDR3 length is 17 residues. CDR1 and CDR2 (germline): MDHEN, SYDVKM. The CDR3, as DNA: TGTGCCAGCAGTATTACAGGGGCCCCAGCCGCCGGGGATGGCTACACCTTC. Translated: CASSITGAPAAGDGYTF.

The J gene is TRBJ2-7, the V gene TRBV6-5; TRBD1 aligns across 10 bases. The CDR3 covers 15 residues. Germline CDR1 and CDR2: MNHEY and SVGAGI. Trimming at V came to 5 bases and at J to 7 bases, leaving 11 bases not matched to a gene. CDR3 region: CASSRGDRGLWEQYF. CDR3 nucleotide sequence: TGTGCCAGCAGTAGGGGCGACAGGGGGCTGTGGGAGCAGTACTTC.

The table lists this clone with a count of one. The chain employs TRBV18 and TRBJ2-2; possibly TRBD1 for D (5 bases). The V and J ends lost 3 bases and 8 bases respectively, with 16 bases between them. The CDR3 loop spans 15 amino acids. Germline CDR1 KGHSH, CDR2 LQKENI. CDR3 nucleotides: TGTGCCAGCTCACCGCAGGGCCCCCCAACGGGGGAGCTGTTTTTT. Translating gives CASSPQGPPTGELFF.

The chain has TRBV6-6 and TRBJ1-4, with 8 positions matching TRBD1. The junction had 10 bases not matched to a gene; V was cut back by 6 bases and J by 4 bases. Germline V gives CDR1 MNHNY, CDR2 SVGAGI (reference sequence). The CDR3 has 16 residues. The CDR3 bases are TGTGCCAGCAGACCTATCGGGACAGGTGTTAATGAAAAACTGTTTTTT. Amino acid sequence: CASRPIGTGVNEKLFF.

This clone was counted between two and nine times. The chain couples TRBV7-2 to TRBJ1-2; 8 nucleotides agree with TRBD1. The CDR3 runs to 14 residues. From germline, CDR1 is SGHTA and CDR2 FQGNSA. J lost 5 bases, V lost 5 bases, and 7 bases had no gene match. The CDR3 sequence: CASSRDRQNYGYTF. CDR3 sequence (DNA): TGTGCCAGCAGCCGGGACAGGCAGAATTATGGCTACACCTTC.

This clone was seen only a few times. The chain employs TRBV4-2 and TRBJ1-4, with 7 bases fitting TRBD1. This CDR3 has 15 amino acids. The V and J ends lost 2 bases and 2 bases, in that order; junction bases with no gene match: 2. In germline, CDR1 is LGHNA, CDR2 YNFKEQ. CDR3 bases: TGTGCCAGCAGCCAAACAGGGGCTACTAATGAAAAACTGTTTTTT. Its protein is CASSQTGATNEKLFF.

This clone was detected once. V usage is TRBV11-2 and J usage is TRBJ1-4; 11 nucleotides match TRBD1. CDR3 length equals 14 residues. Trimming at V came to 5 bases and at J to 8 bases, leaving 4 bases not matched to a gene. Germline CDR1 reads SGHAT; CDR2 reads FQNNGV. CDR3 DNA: TGTGCCAGCAGCCAGGGACAGGGGGAAGAAAAACTGTTTTTT. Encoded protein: CASSQGQGEEKLFF.

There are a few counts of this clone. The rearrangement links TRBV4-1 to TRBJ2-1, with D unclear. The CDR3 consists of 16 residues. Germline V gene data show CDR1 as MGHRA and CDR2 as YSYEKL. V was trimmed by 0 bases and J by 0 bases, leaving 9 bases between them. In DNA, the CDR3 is TGCGCCAGCAGCCAAGAAGCGACTGGCTCCTACAATGAGCAGTTCTTC. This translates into CASSQEATGSYNEQFF.

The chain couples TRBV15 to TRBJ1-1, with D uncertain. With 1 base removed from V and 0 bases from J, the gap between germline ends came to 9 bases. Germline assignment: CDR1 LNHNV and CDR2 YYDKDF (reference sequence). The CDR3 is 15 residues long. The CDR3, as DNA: TGTGCCACCAGCAGAGCGGGCGGGTTGAACACTGAAGCTTTCTTT. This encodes CATSRAGGLNTEAFF.

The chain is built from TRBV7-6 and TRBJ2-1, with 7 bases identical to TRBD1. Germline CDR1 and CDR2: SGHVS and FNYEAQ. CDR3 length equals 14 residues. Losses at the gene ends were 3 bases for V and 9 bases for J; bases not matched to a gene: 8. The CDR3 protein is CASSFPQGLGEQFF. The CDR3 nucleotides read TGTGCCAGCAGCTTTCCACAGGGGTTGGGTGAGCAGTTCTTC.